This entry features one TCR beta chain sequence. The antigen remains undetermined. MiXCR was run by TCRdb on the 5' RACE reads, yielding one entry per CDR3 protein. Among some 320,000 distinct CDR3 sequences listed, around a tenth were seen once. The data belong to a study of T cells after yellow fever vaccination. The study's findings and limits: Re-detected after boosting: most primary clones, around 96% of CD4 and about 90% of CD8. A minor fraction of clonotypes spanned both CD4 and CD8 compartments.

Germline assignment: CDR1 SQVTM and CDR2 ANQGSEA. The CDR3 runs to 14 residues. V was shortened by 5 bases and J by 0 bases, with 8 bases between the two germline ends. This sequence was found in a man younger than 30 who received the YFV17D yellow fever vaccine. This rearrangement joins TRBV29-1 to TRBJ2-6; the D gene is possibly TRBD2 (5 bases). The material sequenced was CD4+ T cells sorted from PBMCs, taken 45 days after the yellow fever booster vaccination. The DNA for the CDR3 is TGCAGCGTTCGAGCGGACTCTGGGGCCAACGTCCTGACTTTC. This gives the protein CSVRADSGANVLTF.